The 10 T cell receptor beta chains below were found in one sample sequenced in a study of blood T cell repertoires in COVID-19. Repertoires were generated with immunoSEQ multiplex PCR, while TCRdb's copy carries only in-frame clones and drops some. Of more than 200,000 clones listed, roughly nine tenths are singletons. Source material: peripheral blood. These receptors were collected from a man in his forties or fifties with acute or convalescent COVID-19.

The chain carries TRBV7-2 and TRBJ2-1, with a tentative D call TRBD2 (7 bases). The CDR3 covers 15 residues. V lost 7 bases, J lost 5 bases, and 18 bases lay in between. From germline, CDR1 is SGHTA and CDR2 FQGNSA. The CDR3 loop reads CASTLGGVAHNEQFF. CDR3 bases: TGTGCCAGCACCCTAGGGGGGGTTGCCCACAATGAGCAGTTCTTC. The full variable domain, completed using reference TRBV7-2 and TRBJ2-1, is GAGVSQSPSNKVTEKGKDVELRCDPISGHTALYWYRQSLGQGLEFLIYFQGNSAPDKSGLPSDRFSAERTGGSVSTLTIQRTQQEDSAVYLCASTLGGVAHNEQFFGPGTRLTVL.

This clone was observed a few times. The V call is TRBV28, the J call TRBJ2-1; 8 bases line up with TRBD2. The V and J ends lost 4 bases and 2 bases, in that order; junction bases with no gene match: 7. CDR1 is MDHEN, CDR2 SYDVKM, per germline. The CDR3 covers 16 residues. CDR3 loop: CASSSRRGGTYNEQFF. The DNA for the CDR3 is TGTGCCAGCAGTTCCAGACGGGGGGGCACCTACAATGAGCAGTTCTTC.

CDR3 in DNA: TGTGCCAGCAGAAAGGGGTACGGCTACACCTTC. Residues: CASRKGYGYTF. The chain recombines TRBV12-3 or TRBV12-4 with TRBJ1-2, with a weak D call TRBD1 (5 bases). V gave up 6 bases and J gave up 8 bases, with 10 bases separating them. The CDR3 consists of 11 residues.

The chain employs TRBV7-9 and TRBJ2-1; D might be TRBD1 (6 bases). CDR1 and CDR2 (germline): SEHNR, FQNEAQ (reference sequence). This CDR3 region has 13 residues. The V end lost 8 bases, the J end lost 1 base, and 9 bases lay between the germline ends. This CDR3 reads CASVQGSYNEQFF. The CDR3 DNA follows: TGTGCCAGCGTCCAGGGGTCCTACAATGAGCAGTTCTTC.

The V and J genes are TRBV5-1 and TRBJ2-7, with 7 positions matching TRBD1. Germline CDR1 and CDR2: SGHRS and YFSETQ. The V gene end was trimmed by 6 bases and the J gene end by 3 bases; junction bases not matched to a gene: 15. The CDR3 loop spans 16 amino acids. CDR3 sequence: CASTVGTVPTSYEQYF. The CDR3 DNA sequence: TGCGCCAGCACCGTCGGGACAGTTCCCACCAGCTACGAGCAGTACTTC.

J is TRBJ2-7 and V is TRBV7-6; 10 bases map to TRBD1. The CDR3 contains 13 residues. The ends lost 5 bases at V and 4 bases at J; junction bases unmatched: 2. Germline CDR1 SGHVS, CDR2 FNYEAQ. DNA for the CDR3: TGTGCCAGCAGCATGGACAGGGGGTACGAGCAGTACTTC. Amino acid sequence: CASSMDRGYEQYF.

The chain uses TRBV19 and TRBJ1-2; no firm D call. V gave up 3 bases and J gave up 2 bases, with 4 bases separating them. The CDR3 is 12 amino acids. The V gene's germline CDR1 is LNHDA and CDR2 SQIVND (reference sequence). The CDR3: CASSIQNYGYTF. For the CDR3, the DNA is TGTGCCAGTAGTATCCAAAACTATGGCTACACCTTC.

CDR3 in amino acids: CASSDRFRGFYGYTF. CDR3 in DNA: TGTGCCAGCAGTGACCGCTTTCGGGGGTTTTATGGCTACACCTTC. The rearrangement links TRBV6-4 to TRBJ1-2; D perhaps matches TRBD1 (5 bases). The CDR3 consists of 15 residues. The V end lost 2 bases, the J end lost 5 bases, and 15 bases lay between the germline ends. Germline V gene data show CDR1 as MRHNA and CDR2 as SNTAGT.

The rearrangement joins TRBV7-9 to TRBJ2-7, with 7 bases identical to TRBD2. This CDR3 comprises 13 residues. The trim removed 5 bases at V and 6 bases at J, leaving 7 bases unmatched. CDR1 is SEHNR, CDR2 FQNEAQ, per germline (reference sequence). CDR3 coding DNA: TGTGCCAGCAGCCCCCGACCGGGGGGCGAGCAGTACTTC. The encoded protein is CASSPRPGGEQYF.

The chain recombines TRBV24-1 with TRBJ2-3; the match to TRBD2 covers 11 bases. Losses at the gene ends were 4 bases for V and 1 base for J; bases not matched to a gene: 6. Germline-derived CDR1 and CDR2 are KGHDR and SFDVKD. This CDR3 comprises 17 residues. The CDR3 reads CATSDPTSGDRTDTQYF. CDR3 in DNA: TGTGCCACCAGTGACCCGACTAGCGGGGACCGCACAGATACGCAGTATTTT.